The 31 T cell receptor beta chains below all came from one sample that was sequenced in a study of shared clonotypes between healthy human individuals. TCRdb's table, derived via immunoSEQ multiplex PCR, lists solely in-frame clones and lacks some. The table has over a million clones, 65% to 80% seen once; the top ten hold about 1.5%. Sequencing input: memory CD4+ T cells sorted from blood. Subset described: CD45RA-negative fraction. All receptors come from a man aged 18 to 35 in good health.

This chain connects TRBV5-4 to TRBJ2-3; D possibly uses TRBD1 or TRBD2 (6 bases each). This CDR3 spans 14 amino acids. The V gene's germline CDR1 is SGHNT and CDR2 YYREEE (reference sequence). The V gene lost 5 bases and the J gene lost 3 bases, with 13 bases spanning the gap. In nucleotides, the CDR3 is TGTGCCAGCAGGTCGGGGGCGGGGACAGATACGCAGTATTTT. This sequence encodes CASRSGAGTDTQYF.

The gene calls are TRBV15 and TRBJ2-1, with a possible D match to TRBD2 (6 bases). This CDR3 region has 15 residues. V lost 5 bases and J lost 6, with 17 bases in between. Germline loops: CDR1 LNHNV, CDR2 YYDKDF (reference sequence). The CDR3 coding sequence is TGTGCCACCAGCCCTGGACCGACGGGGGTCAATGAGCAGTTCTTC. Translating gives CATSPGPTGVNEQFF.

This clone was found once. The genes are TRBV6-1 and TRBJ2-1; D is possibly TRBD2 (5 bases). The CDR3 runs 15 residues. With 2 bases removed from V and 4 bases from J, the gap between germline ends came to 12 bases. Looked up from germline, CDR1 is MNHNS and CDR2 is SASEGT. This chain's CDR3 is CASSETWETYNEQFF. DNA for the CDR3: TGTGCCAGCAGTGAAACGTGGGAGACGTACAATGAGCAGTTCTTC.

In regard to this clone: A junction boundary mismatches the germline segment, possibly from a read error. This chain joins TRBV5-1 and TRBJ2-2; the D gene is possibly TRBD1 (5 bases). Germline lookup yields CDR1 SGHRS and CDR2 YFSETQ. CDR3 length: 16 amino acids. The CDR3 reads CVSSLEGAANTGELFF. For the CDR3, the DNA is TGCGTCAGCAGCTTGGAAGGGGCGGCGAACACCGGGGAGCTGTTTTTT.

The rearrangement links TRBV12-5 to TRBJ2-7; TRBD1 is a possible D gene (5 bases). Germline V gene sequence: CDR1 LGHNT, CDR2 FRNRAP. V shed 7 bases and J shed 3 bases, with 16 bases lying between them. The CDR3 covers 14 residues. The CDR3: CASASPGRFYEQYF. The CDR3, as DNA: TGTGCTAGTGCATCCCCAGGGCGGTTCTACGAGCAGTACTTC.

The chain combines TRBV11-2 with TRBJ2-2, with a tentative D call TRBD1 (6 bases). Germline V lookup: CDR1 SGHAT, CDR2 FQNNGV. The V end was cut by 0 bases, the J end by 6 bases, with 8 bases between. The CDR3 contains 14 residues. CDR3 nucleotides: TGTGCCAGCAGCTTAGATGGGGGCGCCGGGGAGCTGTTTTTT. Amino acid sequence: CASSLDGGAGELFF.

V is TRBV23-1 and J is TRBJ2-2, with TRBD2 identical over 12 bases. TRBV23-1 is an ORF; its function is uncertain. The ends lost 0 bases at V and 4 bases at J; junction bases unmatched: 3. The CDR3 consists of 17 residues. The CDR3 spells CASSQSKLAGGTGELFF. The CDR3 DNA reads TGCGCCAGCAGTCAATCGAAACTAGCGGGAGGCACCGGGGAGCTGTTTTTT.

The chain uses TRBV19 and TRBJ1-6, with D possibly matching TRBD1 (5 bases). In germline, CDR1 is LNHDA, CDR2 SQIVND (reference sequence). The V end lost 3 bases, the J end lost 14 bases, and 14 bases lay between the germline ends. This CDR3 comprises 13 residues. Here the CDR3 DNA reads TGTGCCAGTAGTATGCCGGGGCCTATGGCCCTCCACTTT. This sequence encodes CASSMPGPMALHF. The full variable domain, with the rest looked up from reference TRBV19 and TRBJ1-6, is DGGITQSPKYLFRKEGQNVTLSCEQNLNHDAMYWYRQDPGQGLRLIYYSQIVNDFQKGDIAEGYSVSREKKESFPLTVTSAQKNPTAFYLCASSMPGPMALHFGNGTRLTVT.

The V and J genes are TRBV9 and TRBJ2-5, with a possible D match to TRBD1 (5 bases). The germline V and J ends were trimmed by 4 bases and 5 bases, with 12 bases remaining between them. Germline V CDR1 and CDR2: SGDLS, YYNGEE. This CDR3 is 13 amino acids long. CDR3 DNA: TGTGCCAGCAGCAGGGGCCCGTTGGAGACCCAGTACTTC. This translates into CASSRGPLETQYF.

The chain is built from TRBV2 and TRBJ2-3; 9 positions agree with TRBD1. The germline V gene has CDR1 SNHLY and CDR2 FYNNEI. Trimming removed 9 bases from V and 2 bases from J; junction bases left unmatched: 9. The CDR3 spans 15 residues. The CDR3 DNA reads as TGTGCCAGTATCGACAGGGGGAGGCACACAGATACGCAGTATTTT. This sequence encodes CASIDRGRHTDTQYF.

The DNA for the CDR3 is TGTGCCAGCACAGACAGCTTTAATCAGCCCCAGCATTTT. Its protein product is CASTDSFNQPQHF. The rearrangement links TRBV6-1 to TRBJ1-5; D possibly corresponds to TRBD1 (5 bases). The V gene's germline CDR1 is MNHNS and CDR2 SASEGT. V dropped 7 bases and J dropped 4 bases, with 11 bases sitting between them. This CDR3 is 13 amino acids long.

This sequence joins TRBV6-1 and TRBJ2-7, with D hard to call. This CDR3 has 15 amino acids. V was cut by 5 bases and J by 0 bases, with 14 bases left in between. CDR1 is MNHNS, CDR2 SASEGT, per germline. CDR3 amino acids: CASSFGSSLSYEQYF. The CDR3, as DNA: TGTGCCAGCAGTTTCGGGTCATCGCTCTCCTACGAGCAGTACTTC.

With regard to this clone: The same CDR3 is also encoded by other DNA sequences in this sample. The chain combines TRBV5-1 with TRBJ2-5; D possibly corresponds to TRBD2 (5 bases). The CDR3 loop spans 14 amino acids. Germline V gene lookup returns CDR1 SGHRS and CDR2 YFSETQ. Deletions cut 0 bases from V and 2 bases from J, with 8 bases between. The CDR3 DNA reads as TGCGCCAGCAGCTTGGGAGGGCAACAAGAGACCCAGTACTTC. This codes for CASSLGGQQETQYF. Filled out from reference TRBV5-1 and TRBJ2-5, the complete variable domain reads KAGVTQTPRYLIKTRGQQVTLSCSPISGHRSVSWYQQTPGQGLQFLFEYFSETQRNKGNFPGRFSGRQFSNSRSEMNVSTLELGDSALYLCASSLGGQQETQYFGPGTRLLVL.

As to this clone: The same CDR3 also results from other DNA sequences found in this sample. The rearrangement links TRBV11-3 to TRBJ2-2; D is unclear. The ends were cut back, 1 base at V and 2 bases at J, with 11 bases in the middle. CDR1 and CDR2 (germline): SGHNT, YENEEA. The CDR3 has 16 residues. CDR3 in amino acids: CASSLVGGSNTGELFF. The CDR3 DNA reads TGTGCCAGCAGCTTAGTAGGCGGCAGCAACACCGGGGAGCTGTTTTTT. The full variable domain, in which reference TRBV11-3 and TRBJ2-2 provide the parts outside the CDR3, is EAGVVQSPRYKIIEKKQPVAFWCNPISGHNTLYWYLQNLGQGPELLIRYENEEAVDDSQLPKDRFSAERLKGVDSTLKIQPAELGDSAVYLCASSLVGGSNTGELFFGEGSRLTVL.

The genes are TRBV18 and TRBJ2-2; D unclear. Germline V gene sequence: CDR1 KGHSH, CDR2 LQKENI. The CDR3 contains 16 residues. Trimming pared 3 bases from V and 0 bases from J, leaving 11 bases between. The CDR3 here is CASSPRRFANTGELFF. In nucleotides, the CDR3 is TGTGCCAGCTCACCCCGTCGGTTCGCGAACACCGGGGAGCTGTTTTTT.

The V call is TRBV6-5, the J call TRBJ2-7; D may be TRBD1 (6 bases). V dropped 6 bases and J dropped 7 bases, with 22 bases sitting between them. Germline lookup yields CDR1 MNHEY and CDR2 SVGAGI. This CDR3 spans 15 amino acids. CDR3: CASSHTQGHRREQYF. DNA for the CDR3: TGTGCCAGCAGCCATACACAGGGCCATAGGAGGGAGCAGTACTTC.

The chain couples TRBV5-1 to TRBJ2-5, with D unclear. Germline CDR1 is SGHRS and CDR2 is YFSETQ. With 2 bases removed from V and 1 base from J, the gap between germline ends came to 9 bases. CDR3 size: 14 residues. The DNA of the CDR3 is TGCGCCAGCAGCTTTGTTTCTCCCCAAGAGACCCAGTACTTC. It codes for CASSFVSPQETQYF.

The chain is built from TRBV15 and TRBJ2-2, with TRBD1 identical over 7 bases. V shed 1 base, J shed 3 bases, and the junction held 5 bases outside the gene matches. The CDR3 is made up of 16 amino acids. Germline V CDR1 and CDR2: LNHNV, YYDKDF (reference sequence). This chain's CDR3 is CATSRGFDRDTGELFF. CDR3 bases: TGTGCCACCAGCAGAGGGTTTGACAGGGACACCGGGGAGCTGTTTTTT.

V gene TRBV5-1 combines with J gene TRBJ2-2; D gene unclear. The germline V and J ends were trimmed by 4 bases and 2 bases, with 9 bases remaining between them. The CDR3 is made up of 14 amino acids. The germline V gene encodes CDR1 SGHRS and CDR2 YFSETQ. The CDR3 spells CASSADRNTGELFF. CDR3 nucleotide sequence: TGCGCCAGCAGCGCAGACCGAAACACCGGGGAGCTGTTTTTT.

The DNA of the CDR3 is TGTGCCAGCAGTTACTCTTACCAGCGCACAGATACGCAGTATTTT. Its translation is CASSYSYQRTDTQYF. The J gene is TRBJ2-3, the V gene TRBV6-5; no firm D call. The germline gives CDR1 MNHEY, CDR2 SVGAGI. Deletions cut 0 bases from V and 1 base from J, with 8 bases between. The CDR3 contains 15 residues.

This chain uses TRBV7-9 with TRBJ1-1; D uncertain. Germline V gives CDR1 SEHNR, CDR2 FQNEAQ (reference sequence). Deletions cut 5 bases from V and 5 bases from J, with 12 bases between. The CDR3 sequence is 13 residues long. CDR3 region: CASSVGLSTEAFF. The CDR3 nucleotides read TGTGCCAGCAGCGTGGGGTTAAGTACTGAAGCTTTCTTT. Based on the CDR3 plus reference TRBV7-9 and TRBJ1-1, the full variable domain is DTGVSQNPRHKITKRGQNVTFRCDPISEHNRLYWYRQTLGQGPEFLTYFQNEAQLEKSRLLSDRFSAERPKGSFSTLEIQRTEQGDSAMYLCASSVGLSTEAFFGQGTRLTVV.

The chain is built from TRBV13 and TRBJ2-6; D uncertain. Germline loops: CDR1 PRHDT, CDR2 FYEKMQ (reference sequence). The CDR3 runs 17 residues. V lost 4 bases and J lost 5, with 18 bases in between. In DNA, the CDR3 is TGTGCCAGCAGCTCCTGTGGAGTACAAAGTCGGGCCAACGTCCTGACTTTC. Its translation: CASSSCGVQSRANVLTF.

This clone appeared a few times. This chain connects TRBV19 to TRBJ1-1; D ambiguous. The V and J ends lost 7 bases and 4 bases respectively, with 13 bases between them. Per the germline V gene, CDR1 is LNHDA and CDR2 is SQIVND (reference sequence). The CDR3 runs to 13 residues. In DNA form, the CDR3 reads TGTGCCAGTACCCCCGGAGCCCCCACTGAAGCTTTCTTT. Translated: CASTPGAPTEAFF.

About this clone: Distinct nucleotide sequences in the sample also encode this CDR3. This sequence joins TRBV5-6 and TRBJ1-2; D unresolved. Germline assignment: CDR1 SGHDT and CDR2 YYEEEE. V gave up 2 bases and J gave up 2 bases, with 7 bases separating them. The CDR3 extends over 13 amino acids. CDR3 sequence (DNA): TGTGCCAGCAGCTTAAACACAAACTATGGCTACACCTTC. Translation gives CASSLNTNYGYTF. Filled out from reference TRBV5-6 and TRBJ1-2, the complete variable domain reads DAGVTQSPTHLIKTRGQQVTLRCSPKSGHDTVSWYQQALGQGPQFIFQYYEEEERQRGNFPDRFSGHQFPNYSSELNVNALLLGDSALYLCASSLNTNYGYTFGSGTRLTVV.

Note on this clone: Other DNA sequences from this sample encode an identical CDR3 as well. V is TRBV30 and J is TRBJ2-7; D gene uncertain. The V gene lost 0 bases and the J gene lost 7 bases, with 7 bases spanning the gap. This CDR3 has 11 residues. Germline V gene data show CDR1 as GTSNPN and CDR2 as SVGIG (reference sequence). The CDR3 DNA reads TGTGCCTGGAGTGTTATGGGGGAGCAGTACTTC. It encodes CAWSVMGEQYF.

This chain uses TRBV18 with TRBJ2-2, with D maybe TRBD2 (6 bases). Trimming shortened V by 6 bases and J by 2 bases, and 16 bases separated the two germline ends. CDR1 is KGHSH and CDR2 is LQKENI in the germline V gene. CDR3 length: 16 amino acids. CDR3 nucleotides: TGTGCCAGCTCCGACCGACTAGGCGTAAACACCGGGGAGCTGTTTTTT. Its protein is CASSDRLGVNTGELFF.

This clone appeared a single time. The rearrangement uses TRBV5-4 and TRBJ2-5; TRBD1 aligns across 7 bases. The CDR3 totals 15 residues. V lost 4 bases and J lost 1; bases outside the gene matches: 7. Looked up from germline, CDR1 is SGHNT and CDR2 is YYREEE (reference sequence). Here the CDR3 reads CASSHSRDSQETQYF. CDR3 bases: TGTGCCAGCAGCCACAGCCGGGACAGCCAAGAGACCCAGTACTTC. The complete variable domain, with remaining parts taken from reference TRBV5-4 and TRBJ2-5, reads ETGVTQSPTHLIKTRGQQVTLRCSSQSGHNTVSWYQQALGQGPQFIFQYYREEENGRGNFPPRFSGLQFPNYSSELNVNALELDDSALYLCASSHSRDSQETQYFGPGTRLLVL.

On this clone: This CDR3 is also generated by other DNA sequences in the sample. J is TRBJ2-3 and V is TRBV7-2, with 13 positions matching TRBD2. V shed 1 base, J shed 3 bases, and the junction held 1 base outside the gene matches. From germline, CDR1 is SGHTA and CDR2 FQGNSA. The CDR3 contains 16 residues. DNA for the CDR3: TGTGCCAGCAGCTTAGGGGGACTAGCGGGAACAGATACGCAGTATTTT. Amino acids: CASSLGGLAGTDTQYF.

To note about this clone: One end of the junction fails to match germline, which may point to a read error. The chain combines TRBV7-8 with TRBJ2-1; 10 positions match TRBD1. This CDR3 region has 12 residues. Germline V gene sequence: CDR1 SGHVS, CDR2 FQNEAQ. The CDR3 DNA sequence: TGTGCCAGCAGCTACCCCGGGACAGGGGAGATCTTC. Protein: CASSYPGTGEIF.

The table lists this clone with many counts. This chain links TRBV27 with TRBJ2-7; 7 nucleotides agree with TRBD2. Germline CDR1 reads MNHEY; CDR2 reads SMNVEV (reference sequence). The CDR3 runs 16 residues. The V segment lost 3 bases and the J segment 2 bases; nucleotides outside the gene matches: 10. This chain's CDR3 is CASSLSGTGLTYEQYF. The CDR3 region has the DNA TGTGCCAGCAGTTTGTCGGGCACGGGACTAACCTACGAGCAGTACTTC.

The chain couples TRBV7-9 to TRBJ1-4; 10 bases agree with TRBD1. The germline V gene has CDR1 SEHNR and CDR2 FQNEAQ (reference sequence). J was trimmed by 7 bases and V by 1 base; bases with no gene match: 3. There are 15 residues in the CDR3. CDR3 region: CASSLDWTGGEKLFF. The CDR3 bases are TGTGCCAGCAGCTTAGATTGGACAGGGGGTGAAAAACTGTTTTTT.